This T cell receptor beta chain was sequenced in a study of blood T cell repertoires in COVID-19. Germline assignment: CDR1 WNHNN and CDR2 SYGVQD (reference sequence). V shed 9 bases, J shed 3 bases, and the junction held 9 bases outside the gene matches. CDR3 length: 14 residues. A Seattle source enrolled patients during active infection and followed them longitudinally. The assay was immunoSEQ multiplex PCR, and TCRdb's table has in-frame clones only and misses some. Of roughly 170,000 clones in the sample, around 84% were seen once. Material: peripheral blood. This TCR was recovered from a woman in her fifties or sixties with COVID-19, enrolled during active disease. The chain links TRBV10-1 to TRBJ2-7; 9 bases fit TRBD2. As DNA, the CDR3 is TGCGCCAGTTCTTCGACTAGCGGCAACTACGAGCAGTACTTC. Translating it yields CASSSTSGNYEQYF.